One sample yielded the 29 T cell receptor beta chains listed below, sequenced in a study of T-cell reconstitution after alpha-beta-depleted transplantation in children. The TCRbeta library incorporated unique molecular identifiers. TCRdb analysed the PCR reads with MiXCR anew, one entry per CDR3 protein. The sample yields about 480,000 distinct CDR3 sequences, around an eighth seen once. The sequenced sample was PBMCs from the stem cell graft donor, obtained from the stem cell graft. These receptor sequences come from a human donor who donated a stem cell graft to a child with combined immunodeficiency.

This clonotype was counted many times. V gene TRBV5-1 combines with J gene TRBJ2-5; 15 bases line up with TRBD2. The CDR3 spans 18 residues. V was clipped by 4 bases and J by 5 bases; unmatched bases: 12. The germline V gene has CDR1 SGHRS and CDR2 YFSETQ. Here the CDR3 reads CASSIGLAGGPRTETQYF. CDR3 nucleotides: TGCGCCAGCAGCATCGGACTAGCGGGGGGGCCGAGAACTGAGACCCAGTACTTC.

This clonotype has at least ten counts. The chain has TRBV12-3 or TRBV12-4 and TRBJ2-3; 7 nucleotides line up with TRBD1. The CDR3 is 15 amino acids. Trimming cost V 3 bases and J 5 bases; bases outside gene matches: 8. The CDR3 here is CASSLGDSPRDTQYF. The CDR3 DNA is TGTGCCAGCAGTTTGGGGGACAGCCCCAGAGATACGCAGTATTTT.

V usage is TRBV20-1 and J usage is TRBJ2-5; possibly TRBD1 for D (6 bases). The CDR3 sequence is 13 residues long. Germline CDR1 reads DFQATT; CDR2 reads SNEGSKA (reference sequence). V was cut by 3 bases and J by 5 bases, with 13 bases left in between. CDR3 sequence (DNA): TGCAGTGCTAGTTTGGCAGGGGCGGAGACCCAGTACTTC. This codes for CSASLAGAETQYF.

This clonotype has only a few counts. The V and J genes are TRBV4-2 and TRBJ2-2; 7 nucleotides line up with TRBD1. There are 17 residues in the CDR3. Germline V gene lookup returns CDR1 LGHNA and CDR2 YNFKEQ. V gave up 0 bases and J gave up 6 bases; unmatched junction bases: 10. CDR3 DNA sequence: TGTGCCAGCAGCCAAGATCCGACGACAGGGTGGGCCGGGGAGCTGTTTTTT. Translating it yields CASSQDPTTGWAGELFF.

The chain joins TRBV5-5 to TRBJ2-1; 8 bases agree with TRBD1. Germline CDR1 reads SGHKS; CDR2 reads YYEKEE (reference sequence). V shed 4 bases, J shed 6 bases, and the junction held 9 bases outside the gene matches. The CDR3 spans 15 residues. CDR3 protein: CASSRTGSPSNEQFF. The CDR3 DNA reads TGTGCCAGCAGCAGGACAGGGAGTCCCTCCAATGAGCAGTTCTTC.

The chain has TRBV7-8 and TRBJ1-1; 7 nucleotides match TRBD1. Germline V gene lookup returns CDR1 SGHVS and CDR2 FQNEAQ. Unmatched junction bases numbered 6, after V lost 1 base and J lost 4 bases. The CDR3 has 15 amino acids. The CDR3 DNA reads TGTGCCAGCAGCTTAGTTCTGCAGGGGGGCACTGAAGCTTTCTTT. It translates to CASSLVLQGGTEAFF.

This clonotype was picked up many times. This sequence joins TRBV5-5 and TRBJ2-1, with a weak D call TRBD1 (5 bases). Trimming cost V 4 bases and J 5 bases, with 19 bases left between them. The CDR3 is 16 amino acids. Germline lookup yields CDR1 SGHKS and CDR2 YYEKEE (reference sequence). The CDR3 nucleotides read TGTGCCAGCAGCCCGGAAGGGGAATTCCACAACAATGAGCAGTTCTTC. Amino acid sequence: CASSPEGEFHNNEQFF.

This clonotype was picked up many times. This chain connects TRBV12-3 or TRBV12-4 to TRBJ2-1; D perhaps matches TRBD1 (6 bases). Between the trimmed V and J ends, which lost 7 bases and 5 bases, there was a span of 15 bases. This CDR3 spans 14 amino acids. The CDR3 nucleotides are TGTGCCAGCAATCAGGACAGAAAGAACAATGAGCAGTTCTTC. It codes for CASNQDRKNNEQFF.

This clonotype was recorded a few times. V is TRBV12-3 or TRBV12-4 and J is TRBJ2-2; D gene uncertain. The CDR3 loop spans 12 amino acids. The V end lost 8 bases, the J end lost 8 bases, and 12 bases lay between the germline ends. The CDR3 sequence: CASGYLGGELFF. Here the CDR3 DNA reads TGTGCCAGCGGATATCTCGGGGGGGAGCTGTTTTTT.

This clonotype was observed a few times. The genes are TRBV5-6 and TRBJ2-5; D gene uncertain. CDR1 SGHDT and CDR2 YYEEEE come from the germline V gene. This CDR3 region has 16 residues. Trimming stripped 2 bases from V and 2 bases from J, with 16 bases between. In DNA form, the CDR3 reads TGTGCCAGCAGCTTTCGACGGGTAAACCCTCAAGAGACCCAGTACTTC. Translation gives CASSFRRVNPQETQYF.

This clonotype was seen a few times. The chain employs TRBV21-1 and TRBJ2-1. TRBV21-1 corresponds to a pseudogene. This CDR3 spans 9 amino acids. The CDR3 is CASRDEQFF. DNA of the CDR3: TGTGCCAGCAGGGATGAGCAGTTCTTC.

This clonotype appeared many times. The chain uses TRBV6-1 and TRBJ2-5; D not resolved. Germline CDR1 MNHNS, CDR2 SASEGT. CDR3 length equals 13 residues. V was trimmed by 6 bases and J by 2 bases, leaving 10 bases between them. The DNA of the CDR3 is TGTGCCAGCAGGCGTCGTCTACAAGAGACCCAGTACTTC. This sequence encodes CASRRRLQETQYF.

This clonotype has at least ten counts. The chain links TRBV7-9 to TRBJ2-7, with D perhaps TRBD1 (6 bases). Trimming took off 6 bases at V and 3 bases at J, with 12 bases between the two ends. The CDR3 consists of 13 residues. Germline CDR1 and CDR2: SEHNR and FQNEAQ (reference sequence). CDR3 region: CASSQGSYYEQYF. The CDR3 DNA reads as TGTGCCAGCAGTCAGGGGAGTTACTACGAGCAGTACTTC.

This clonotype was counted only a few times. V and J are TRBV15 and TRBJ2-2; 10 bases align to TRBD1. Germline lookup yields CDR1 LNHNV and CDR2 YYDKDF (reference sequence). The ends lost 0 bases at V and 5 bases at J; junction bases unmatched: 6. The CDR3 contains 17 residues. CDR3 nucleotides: TGTGCCACCAGCAGAGATTATGGACAGGGGGGAACCGGGGAGCTGTTTTTT. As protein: CATSRDYGQGGTGELFF.

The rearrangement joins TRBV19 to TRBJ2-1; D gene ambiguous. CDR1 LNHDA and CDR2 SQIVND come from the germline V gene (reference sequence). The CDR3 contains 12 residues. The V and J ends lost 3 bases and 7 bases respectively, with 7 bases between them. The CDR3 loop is CASSIAENEQFF. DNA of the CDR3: TGTGCCAGTAGTATTGCTGAGAATGAGCAGTTCTTC.

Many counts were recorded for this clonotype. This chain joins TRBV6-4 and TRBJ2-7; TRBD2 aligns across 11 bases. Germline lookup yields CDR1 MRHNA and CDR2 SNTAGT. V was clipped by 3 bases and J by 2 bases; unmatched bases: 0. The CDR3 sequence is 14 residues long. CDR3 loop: CASSELAGAYEQYF. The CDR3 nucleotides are TGTGCCAGCAGTGAACTAGCGGGGGCCTACGAGCAGTACTTC.

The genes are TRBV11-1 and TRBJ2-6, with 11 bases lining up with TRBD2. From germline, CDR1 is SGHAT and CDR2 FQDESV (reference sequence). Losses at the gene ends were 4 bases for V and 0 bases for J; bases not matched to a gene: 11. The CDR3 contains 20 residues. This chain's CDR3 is CASSWAAGTSGYSGANVLTF. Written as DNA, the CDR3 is TGTGCCAGCAGCTGGGCAGCCGGGACTAGCGGTTACTCTGGGGCCAACGTCCTGACTTTC.

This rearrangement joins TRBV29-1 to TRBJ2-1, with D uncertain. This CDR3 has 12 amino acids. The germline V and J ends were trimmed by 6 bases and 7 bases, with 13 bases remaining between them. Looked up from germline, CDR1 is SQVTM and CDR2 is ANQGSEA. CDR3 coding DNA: TGCAGCGTGGCGCTAGGGAAAAATGAGCAGTTCTTC. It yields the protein CSVALGKNEQFF.

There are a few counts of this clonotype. The CDR3 loop reads CASSLFTGVNYGYTF. The CDR3 DNA reads as TGTGCCAGCAGTTTATTTACAGGAGTAAACTATGGCTACACCTTC. This sequence joins TRBV28 and TRBJ1-2, with a weak D call TRBD1 (5 bases). Germline-derived CDR1 and CDR2 are MDHEN and SYDVKM. Trimming removed 1 base from V and 2 bases from J, with 11 bases in between. The CDR3 is made up of 15 amino acids.

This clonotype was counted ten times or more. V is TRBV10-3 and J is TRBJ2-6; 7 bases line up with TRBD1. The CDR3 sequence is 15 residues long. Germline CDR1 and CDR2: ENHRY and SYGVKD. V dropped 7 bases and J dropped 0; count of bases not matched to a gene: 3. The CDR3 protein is CAITRDSSGANVLTF. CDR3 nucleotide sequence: TGTGCCATCACTAGGGACAGCTCTGGGGCCAACGTCCTGACTTTC.

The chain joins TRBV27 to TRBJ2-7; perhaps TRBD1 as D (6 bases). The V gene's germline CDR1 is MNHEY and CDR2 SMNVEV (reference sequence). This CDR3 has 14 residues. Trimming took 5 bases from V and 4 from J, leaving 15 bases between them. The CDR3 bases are TGTGCCAGCAGTCGCGACCGGGACATTTACGAGCAGTACTTC. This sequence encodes CASSRDRDIYEQYF.

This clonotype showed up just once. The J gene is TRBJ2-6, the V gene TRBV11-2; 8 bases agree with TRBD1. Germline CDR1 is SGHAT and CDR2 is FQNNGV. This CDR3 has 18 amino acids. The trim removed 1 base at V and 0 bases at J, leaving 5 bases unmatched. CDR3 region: CASSLVATGVSGANVLTF. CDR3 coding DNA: TGTGCCAGCAGCTTAGTGGCGACAGGGGTCTCTGGGGCCAACGTCCTGACTTTC.

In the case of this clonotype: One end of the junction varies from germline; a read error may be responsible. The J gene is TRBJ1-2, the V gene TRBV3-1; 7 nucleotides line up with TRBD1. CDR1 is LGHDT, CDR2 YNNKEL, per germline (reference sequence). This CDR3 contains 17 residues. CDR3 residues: CACSPSPGQSSNYGYTF. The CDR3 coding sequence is TGTGCCTGCAGCCCGAGCCCGGGACAGAGTTCTAACTATGGCTACACCTTC.

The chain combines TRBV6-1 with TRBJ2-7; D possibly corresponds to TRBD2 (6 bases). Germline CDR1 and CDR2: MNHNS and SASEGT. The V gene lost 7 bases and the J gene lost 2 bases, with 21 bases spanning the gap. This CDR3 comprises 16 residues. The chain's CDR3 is CASKTRSGEGPYEQYF. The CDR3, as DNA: TGTGCCAGCAAAACCCGTTCGGGAGAAGGCCCCTACGAGCAGTACTTC.

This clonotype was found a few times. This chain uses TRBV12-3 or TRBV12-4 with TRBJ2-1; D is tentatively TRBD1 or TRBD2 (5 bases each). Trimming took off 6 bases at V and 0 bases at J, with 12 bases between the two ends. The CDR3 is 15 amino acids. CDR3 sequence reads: CASRAGTGSYNEQFF. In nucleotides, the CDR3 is TGTGCCAGCAGGGCCGGGACGGGCTCCTACAATGAGCAGTTCTTC.

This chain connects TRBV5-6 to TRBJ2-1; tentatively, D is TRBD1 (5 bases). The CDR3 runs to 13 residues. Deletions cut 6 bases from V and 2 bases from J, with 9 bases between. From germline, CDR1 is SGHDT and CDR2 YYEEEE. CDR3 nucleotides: TGTGCCAGCAATCAGGGCCCCTACAATGAGCAGTTCTTC. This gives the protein CASNQGPYNEQFF.

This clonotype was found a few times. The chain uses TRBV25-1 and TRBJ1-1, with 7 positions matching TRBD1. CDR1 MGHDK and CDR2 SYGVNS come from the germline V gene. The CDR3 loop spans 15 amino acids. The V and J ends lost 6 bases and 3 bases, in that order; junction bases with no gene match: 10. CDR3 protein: CASRRQGDGDTEAFF. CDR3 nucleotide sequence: TGTGCCAGCAGACGACAGGGCGATGGGGACACTGAAGCTTTCTTT.

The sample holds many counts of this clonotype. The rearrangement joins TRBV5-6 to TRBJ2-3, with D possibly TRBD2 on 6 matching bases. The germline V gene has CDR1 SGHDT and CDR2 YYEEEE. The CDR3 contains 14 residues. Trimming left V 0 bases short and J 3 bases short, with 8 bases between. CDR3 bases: TGTGCCAGCAGCTTGGGACTAGTAACAGATACGCAGTATTTT. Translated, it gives CASSLGLVTDTQYF.

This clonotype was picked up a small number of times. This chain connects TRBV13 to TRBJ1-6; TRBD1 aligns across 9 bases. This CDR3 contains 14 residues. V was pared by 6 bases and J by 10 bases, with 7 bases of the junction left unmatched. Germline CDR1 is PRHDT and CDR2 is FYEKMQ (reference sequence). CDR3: CASRPGTGMSPLHF. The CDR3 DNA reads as TGTGCCAGCAGGCCCGGGACAGGGATGTCACCCCTCCACTTT.